Below, 8 T cell receptor beta chains from the same sample are listed, as sequenced in a study of cytomegalovirus exposure and HLA in healthy donors. PCR used 60 Vbeta primers and 13 Jbeta primers. Assay: immunoSEQ multiplex PCR; the TCRdb copy retains only in-frame clones and omits some. The sample shows around 150,000 clones, approximately 80% of them seen only once. Sequenced input: PBMCs. These receptors were obtained from a man aged 35 to 55 in good health and CMV-seronegative.

This clone was seen only a few times. This CDR3 reads CASSDLSEWSNQPQHF. The CDR3 nucleotides read TGTGCCAGCAGTGATCTTTCAGAATGGAGCAATCAGCCCCAGCATTTT. The rearrangement uses TRBV2 and TRBJ1-5, with D unresolved. The V end was cut by 3 bases, the J end by 1 base, with 13 bases between. The CDR3 is made up of 16 amino acids. Per the germline V gene, CDR1 is SNHLY and CDR2 is FYNNEI.

In the case of this clone: Its ends do not fully match the called genes, so a read error is possible. The V and J genes are TRBV5-1 and TRBJ1-6, with D unclear. This CDR3 is 13 amino acids long. Germline CDR1 and CDR2: SGHRS and YFSETQ. The CDR3 DNA follows: TGCGCCAGCAGGTTGGGAGAGGATTCACCCCTCCACTTT. It encodes CASRLGEDSPLHF. The entire variable domain, with the rest obtained from reference TRBV5-1 and TRBJ1-6, is as follows: KAGVTQTPRYLIKTRGQQVTLSCSPISGHRSVSWYQQTPGQGLQFLFEYFSETQRNKGNFPGRFSGRQFSNSRSEMNVSTLELGDSALYLCASRLGEDSPLHFGNGTRLTVT.

The chain joins TRBV7-9 to TRBJ1-6; TRBD1 is a possible D gene (6 bases). V lost 7 bases to trimming and J lost 5 bases, with 15 bases between them. Germline V gene data show CDR1 as SEHNR and CDR2 as FQNEAQ (reference sequence). The length of the CDR3 is 15 residues. CDR3 in DNA: TGTGCCAGCAATCCCAGGGGAGGGGATAATTCACCCCTCCACTTT. Translating it yields CASNPRGGDNSPLHF.

CDR3 sequence: CASSWFPSTEQYF. For the CDR3, the DNA is TGTGCCAGCAGTTGGTTCCCTAGTACCGAGCAGTACTTC. The chain combines TRBV27 with TRBJ2-5; D is unclear. Near its end, the DNA agrees better with TRBJ2-7, so the J call may be wrong. Per germline, CDR1 MNHEY and CDR2 SMNVEV (reference sequence). CDR3 length: 13 residues.

This sequence joins TRBV7-2 and TRBJ2-3; a weak D match, TRBD1 (6 bases). This CDR3 has 15 amino acids. The V and J ends lost 3 bases and 4 bases respectively, with 14 bases between them. Per germline, CDR1 SGHTA and CDR2 FQGNSA. CDR3 sequence reads: CASSFGQTLSDTQYF. Here the CDR3 DNA reads TGTGCCAGCAGCTTCGGACAGACCCTCTCAGATACGCAGTATTTT.

This chain uses TRBV10-3 with TRBJ2-7; 10 bases map to TRBD1. The V segment lost 2 bases and the J segment 9 bases; nucleotides outside the gene matches: 10. This CDR3 has 15 amino acids. CDR1 ENHRY and CDR2 SYGVKD come from the germline V gene. The CDR3 protein is CAISETGTGVKGQYF. In DNA form, the CDR3 reads TGTGCCATCAGTGAGACCGGGACAGGGGTGAAAGGGCAGTACTTC.

V and J are TRBV29-1 and TRBJ2-1; D is undetermined. V gave up 5 bases and J gave up 6 bases, with 17 bases separating them. Germline V lookup: CDR1 SQVTM, CDR2 ANQGSEA. The CDR3 covers 14 residues. Here the CDR3 reads CSVLHRSLTNEQFF. The CDR3 region has the DNA TGCAGCGTTTTGCACAGATCCCTAACCAATGAGCAGTTCTTC.

This rearrangement joins TRBV18 to TRBJ2-1; 9 bases agree with TRBD2. The junction had 8 bases not matched to a gene; V was cut back by 0 bases and J by 8 bases. The germline gives CDR1 KGHSH, CDR2 LQKENI. CDR3 length equals 16 residues. The CDR3 nucleotides read TGTGCCAGCTCACCACCCTCCTCTAGCGGGACCCATGAGCAGTTCTTC. The encoded protein is CASSPPSSSGTHEQFF.